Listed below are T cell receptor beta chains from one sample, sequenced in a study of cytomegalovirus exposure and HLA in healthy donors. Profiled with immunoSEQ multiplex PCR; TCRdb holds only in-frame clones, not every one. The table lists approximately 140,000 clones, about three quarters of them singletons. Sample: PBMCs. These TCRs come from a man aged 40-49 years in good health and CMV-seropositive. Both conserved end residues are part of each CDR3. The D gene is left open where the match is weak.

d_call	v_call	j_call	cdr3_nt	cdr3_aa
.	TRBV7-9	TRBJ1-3	TGTGCCAGCAGCTTACTGGGGGCGCCCATCTCTGGAAACACCATATATTTT	CASSLLGAPISGNTIYF
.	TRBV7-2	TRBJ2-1	TGTGCCAGCAGCTTAAACGCGGGAAGGAATGAACAGTTCTTC	CASSLNAGRNEQFF
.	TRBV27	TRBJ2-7	TGTGCCAGCAGTTTAAAGGCGGGGCACGAGCAGTACTTC	CASSLKAGHEQYF
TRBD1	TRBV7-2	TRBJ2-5	TGTGCCAGCAGCACCCAGGGGGACCAGTACCAAGAGACCCAGTACTTC	CASSTQGDQYQETQYF
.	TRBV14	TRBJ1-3	TGTGCCAGCAGCCAAGGTTTCGGAGGTTACTCTGGAAACACCATATATTTT	CASSQGFGGYSGNTIYF
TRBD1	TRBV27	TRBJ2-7	TGTGCCAGCAGACGTACAGGGGCCAACGAGCAGTACTTC	CASRRTGANEQYF
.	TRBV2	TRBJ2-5	TGTGCCAGCACCTTAGAGGCTCAAGAGACCCAGTACTTC	CASTLEAQETQYF
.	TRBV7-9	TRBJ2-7	TGTTCCAGCAGCCCTAGCTCCTACGAGCAGTACTTC	CSSSPSSYEQYF
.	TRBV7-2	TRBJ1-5	TGTGCCAGCAGCTTAGACAGGGCCGGCAATCAGCCCCAGCATTTT	CASSLDRAGNQPQHF
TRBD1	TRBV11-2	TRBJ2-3	TGTGCCAGCAGCTTAGTCAGGACAGGGGGCGAAGATACGCAGTATTTT	CASSLVRTGGEDTQYF
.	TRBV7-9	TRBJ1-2	TGTGCCAGCAGCTTAGCCGGGGTGGGGAGCTACACCTTC	CASSLAGVGSYTF
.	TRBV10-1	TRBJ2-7	TGCGCCAGCAGCGAGGGCCTCTACGAGCAGTACTTC	CASSEGLYEQYF
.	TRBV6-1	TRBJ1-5	TGTGCCAGCACACAGAACACGGGGAGGGAGCCCCAGCATTTT	CASTQNTGREPQHF
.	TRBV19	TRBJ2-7	TGTGCCAGTAGTATAGCCCCAGGGGGGTCTACGGAGCAGTACTTC	CASSIAPGGSTEQYF